This TCR beta chain is from a study of T cell clonality in common variable immunodeficiency. The data were produced by immunoSEQ multiplex PCR, yet TCRdb's version contains in-frame clones alone and is incomplete. The sample is made up of about 81,000 clones, none counted only once. Per germline, CDR1 DFQATT and CDR2 SNEGSKA (reference sequence). CDR3 length: 14 residues. V lost 5 bases and J lost 9, with 20 bases in between. This clone showed up just a few times. Its matching antigen is unknown. The read halts 3 residues ahead of the CDR3 end, with the missing end drawn from the germline J gene. Points from the study as a whole: TCRbeta clonality was increased in CVID versus healthy controls. T cell subpopulation sequencing would be needed to explain CVID clonality.

Both groups were predominantly of Caucasian heritage. Donors gave roughly 4.5 to 8.5 ml heparinized peripheral whole blood. This clonotype was obtained from a person aged 18 to 75 in good health. The chain combines TRBV20-1 with TRBJ1-5, with D maybe TRBD1 (5 bases). Sequenced: peripheral blood mononuclear cells. The CDR3 bases that were read are TGCAGTGCTCAGGGCATCTCGAACATAGGGCCC. Its protein product is CSAQGISNIGP. From start to end, the CDR3 is CSAQGISNIGPQHF.